Below, 31 T cell receptor beta chains from the same sample are listed, as sequenced in a study of CXCR3-negative and CXCR3-positive naive CD8 T cells. The TRB libraries of cDNA were built by UMI-labeled 5' RACE. TCRdb reprocessed the 5' RACE reads and reports one entry per CDR3 protein, with no DNA. The repertoire table contains about 39,000 distinct CDR3 sequences. The sample consisted of memory CD8+ T cells from blood. The receptors shown here come from a human donor in good health. Some clones in this sample may be carry-over from other donors' samples.

This chain uses TRBV7-8 with TRBJ2-1; with no DNA, the TCRdb D assignment of TRBD2 cannot be verified. The CDR3 has 14 residues. Germline V gene sequence: CDR1 SGHVS, CDR2 FQNEAQ. The CDR3 sequence is CASSFGLAHNEQFF.

This chain connects TRBV21-1 to TRBJ1-2; TCRdb calls TRBD1, which cannot be checked without DNA. TRBV21-1 is described as a pseudogene. This CDR3 has 17 amino acids. CDR3 sequence reads: CASSKAQDRGFSYGYTF.

V and J are TRBV4-2 and TRBJ2-3; absent DNA, TCRdb's TRBD1 call cannot be checked. The CDR3 is 12 residues long. Germline CDR1 reads LGHNA; CDR2 reads YNFKEQ. The CDR3 loop reads CASGTPADTQYF.

The chain joins TRBV7-3 to TRBJ2-3. The CDR3 totals 14 residues. The germline gives CDR1 SGHTA, CDR2 FQGTGA. CDR3: CASSFLGNTDTQYF.

The rearrangement uses TRBV29-1 and TRBJ2-7; TCRdb picks TRBD1, but there is no DNA to check that call. The CDR3 is 15 residues long. Germline loops: CDR1 SQVTM, CDR2 ANQGSEA. This CDR3 is CSVELRDRATYEQYF.

The rearrangement links TRBV7-9 to TRBJ2-7; no DNA is available, so the TRBD2 call from TCRdb remains unchecked. Per the germline V gene, CDR1 is SEHNR and CDR2 is FQNEAQ (reference sequence). The CDR3 extends over 14 amino acids. CDR3 loop: CASSLTSATYEQYF.

This chain joins TRBV7-2 and TRBJ2-7; TCRdb reports TRBD1, a call that lacks DNA to check it against. CDR3 length: 13 amino acids. The germline V gene encodes CDR1 SGHTA and CDR2 FQGNSA. This CDR3 is CASSPLSGNEQYF.

The V gene is TRBV4-3, the J gene TRBJ1-6. CDR1 is LGHNA, CDR2 YSLEER, per germline. This CDR3 has 15 residues. CDR3 residues: CASSQVSSYNSPLHF.

The chain has TRBV20-1 and TRBJ1-2; TCRdb proposes TRBD1, but this gene call is untestable without DNA. Germline values: CDR1 DFQATT, CDR2 SNEGSKA (reference sequence). This CDR3 region has 12 residues. The CDR3 here is CSVPGQYYGYTF.

This chain connects TRBV7-2 to TRBJ2-5. The CDR3 is made up of 15 amino acids. Germline V gene sequence: CDR1 SGHTA, CDR2 FQGNSA. The CDR3 spells CASSLAFRYQETQYF.

This sequence joins TRBV28 and TRBJ2-1; TCRdb lists TRBD1, though no DNA is available to test this call. There are 15 residues in the CDR3. Germline V lookup: CDR1 MDHEN, CDR2 SYDVKM. The CDR3 region is CASRAGVSSYNEQFF. The full variable domain, with the rest looked up from reference TRBV28 and TRBJ2-1, is DVKVTQSSRYLVKRTGEKVFLECVQDMDHENMFWYRQDPGLGLRLIYFSYDVKMKEKGDIPEGYSVSREKKERFSLILESASTNQTSMYLCASRAGVSSYNEQFFGPGTRLTVL.

This rearrangement joins TRBV7-9 to TRBJ2-1; checking the TCRdb D call of TRBD2 is not possible without DNA. There are 14 residues in the CDR3. Per the germline V gene, CDR1 is SEHNR and CDR2 is FQNEAQ (reference sequence). This chain's CDR3 is CASCRGGKIDEQFF.

The chain uses TRBV4-1 and TRBJ2-1. CDR1 MGHRA and CDR2 YSYEKL come from the germline V gene. This CDR3 is built from 15 residues. CDR3 protein: CASSQVQWGYNEQFF.

V gene TRBV7-9 combines with J gene TRBJ2-3; the TCRdb call, TRBD1, lacks DNA for checking. The CDR3 runs to 16 residues. Germline CDR1 and CDR2: SEHNR and FQNEAQ (reference sequence). The CDR3 protein is CASSPNLGTDSDTQYF.

According to its frequency, this clonotype is medium-sized (0.01 to 0.1%). The chain carries TRBV4-2 and TRBJ2-1; absent DNA, TCRdb's TRBD2 call cannot be checked. Germline CDR1 LGHNA, CDR2 YNFKEQ. This CDR3 region has 15 residues. The CDR3 loop is CASSQDSGGANEQFF.

V and J are TRBV7-9 and TRBJ2-7. CDR3 length equals 12 residues. Germline loops: CDR1 SEHNR, CDR2 FQNEAQ (reference sequence). The CDR3 sequence is CASSLRTFEQYF.

This chain links TRBV4-2 with TRBJ2-2; no DNA is available, so the TRBD1 call from TCRdb remains unchecked. CDR3 length equals 13 residues. The V gene's germline CDR1 is LGHNA and CDR2 YNFKEQ. CDR3 amino acids: CASTGGGTGELFF.

The chain is built from TRBV29-1 and TRBJ2-7; TCRdb's assignment of TRBD2 cannot be checked, as there is no DNA. Germline lookup yields CDR1 SQVTM and CDR2 ANQGSEA. This CDR3 is built from 12 residues. This CDR3 is CSFAGLYYEQYF.

V gene TRBV7-9 combines with J gene TRBJ2-3. CDR1 and CDR2 from the germline V gene are SEHNR and FQNEAQ (reference sequence). The CDR3 is 13 amino acids. Here the CDR3 reads CASRPTSTDTQYF.

The chain couples TRBV7-9 to TRBJ2-5; checking the TCRdb D call of TRBD1 is not possible without DNA. Germline V gives CDR1 SEHNR, CDR2 FQNEAQ (reference sequence). The CDR3 is 16 residues long. The chain's CDR3 is CASSFPDRRRQETQYF.

The chain carries TRBV7-6 and TRBJ2-3; TCRdb proposes TRBD2, but this gene call is untestable without DNA. This CDR3 is built from 16 residues. In germline, CDR1 is SGHVS, CDR2 FNYEAQ. This chain's CDR3 is CASSLAGGGGTDTQYF.

V usage is TRBV6-1 and J usage is TRBJ2-1; lacking DNA, the TRBD2 call made by TCRdb goes unchecked. Germline V CDR1 and CDR2: MNHNS, SASEGT. The CDR3 has 11 residues. CDR3 region: CATPRGVEQFF.

J is TRBJ1-1 and V is TRBV7-9. CDR1 is SEHNR, CDR2 FQNEAQ, per germline (reference sequence). The CDR3 has 14 amino acids. CDR3: CASSPTTVNTEAFF.

V gene TRBV27 combines with J gene TRBJ1-1. The CDR3 covers 11 residues. Germline loops: CDR1 MNHEY, CDR2 SMNVEV (reference sequence). CDR3 loop: CASSLLGEAFF.

CDR3 protein: CASSLTQATNTEAFF. The rearrangement uses TRBV7-9 and TRBJ1-1; the D call from TCRdb, TRBD1, cannot be confirmed without DNA. The CDR3 has 15 amino acids. Germline V gene lookup returns CDR1 SEHNR and CDR2 FQNEAQ (reference sequence).

The rearrangement uses TRBV13 and TRBJ2-1; TCRdb selects TRBD2, and the lack of DNA leaves this call unchecked. The CDR3 consists of 15 residues. Looked up from germline, CDR1 is PRHDT and CDR2 is FYEKMQ (reference sequence). The CDR3 loop reads CASSLVERNLNEQFF.

V gene TRBV7-2 combines with J gene TRBJ2-7; the D call of TRBD1 rests on TCRdb alone, since no DNA is present to check it. Germline V CDR1 and CDR2: SGHTA, FQGNSA. There are 14 residues in the CDR3. CDR3 region: CASSLVLREGEQYF.

J is TRBJ2-1 and V is TRBV4-3; lacking DNA, the TRBD1 call made by TCRdb goes unchecked. This CDR3 is 15 amino acids long. In germline, CDR1 is LGHNA, CDR2 YSLEER. CDR3 region: CASSQGRGTYNEQFF.

The chain is built from TRBV20-1 and TRBJ1-1; TCRdb's D gene call, TRBD1, goes unchecked for lack of DNA. Germline values: CDR1 DFQATT, CDR2 SNEGSKA (reference sequence). The CDR3 is made up of 13 amino acids. The CDR3 loop reads CSARNTGNTEAFF.

This chain joins TRBV12-3 or TRBV12-4 and TRBJ2-7. This CDR3 is built from 12 residues. This chain's CDR3 is CASSFLVDEQYF.

The J gene is TRBJ2-7, the V gene TRBV7-3; the D call from TCRdb, TRBD2, cannot be confirmed without DNA. Germline loops: CDR1 SGHTA, CDR2 FQGTGA. There are 18 residues in the CDR3. The CDR3 protein is CASSLPNLLAGTAYEQYF.